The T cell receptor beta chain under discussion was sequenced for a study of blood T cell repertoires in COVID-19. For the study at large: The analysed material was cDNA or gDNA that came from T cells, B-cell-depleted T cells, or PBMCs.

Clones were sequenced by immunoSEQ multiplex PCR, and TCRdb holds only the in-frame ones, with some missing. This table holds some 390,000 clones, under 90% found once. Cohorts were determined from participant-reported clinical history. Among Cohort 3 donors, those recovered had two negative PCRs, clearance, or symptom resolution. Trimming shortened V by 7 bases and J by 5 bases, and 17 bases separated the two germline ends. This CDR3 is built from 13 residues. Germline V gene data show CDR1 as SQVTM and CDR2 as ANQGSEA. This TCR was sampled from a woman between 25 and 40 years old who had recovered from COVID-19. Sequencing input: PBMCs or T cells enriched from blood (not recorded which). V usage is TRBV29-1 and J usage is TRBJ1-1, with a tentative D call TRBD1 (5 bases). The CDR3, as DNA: TGCAGCGCCGCTAGGCAGGGCCCGACTGAAGCTTTCTTT. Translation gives CSAARQGPTEAFF.